One T cell receptor beta chain is described in this entry. The antigen is not known. The sample belongs to a study of cytomegalovirus exposure and HLA in healthy donors. Study information: Among the 398 genotyped donors, 65% to 85% were placed in the Caucasian-associated ancestry cluster.

Study-wide results and limits: The authors listed 180 or so TCR beta chains as cytomegalovirus-associated.

V was pared by 3 bases and J by 6 bases, with 10 bases of the junction left unmatched. Germline CDR1 reads GTSNPN; CDR2 reads SVGIG (reference sequence). This CDR3 has 15 amino acids. PCR amplification relied on 60 Vbeta primers (plus 13 Jbeta primers). Generated by immunoSEQ multiplex PCR, the TCRdb table keeps only in-frame clones and is missing some. Seen here are fewer than 250,000 clones, about 80% observed once, and the top ten hold approximately 0.99%. The chain links TRBV30 to TRBJ2-1; 8 positions agree with TRBD2. The sample comprised PBMCs. The origin of this receptor is a middle-aged woman in good health and CMV-seronegative. The CDR3, as DNA: TGTGCCTGGAGCCTTACGCAGGGGACTAGCAATGAGCAGTTCTTC. Translating gives CAWSLTQGTSNEQFF.